The 6 T cell receptor beta chains below all came from one sample that was sequenced in a study of cytomegalovirus exposure and HLA in healthy donors. Produced via immunoSEQ multiplex PCR; TCRdb's table is partial and in-frame only. The sample consists of about 98,000 clones, roughly 87% of them appearing once. Sample: PBMCs. The receptors shown here come from a woman in her twenties or thirties in good health and CMV-seronegative.

The count of this clone is one. CDR3 nucleotide sequence: TGTGCCATCAGGACAGTAGGTGCCCATGGCTACACCTTC. It codes for CAIRTVGAHGYTF. This chain connects TRBV10-3 to TRBJ1-2, with D possibly matching TRBD1 (5 bases). This CDR3 spans 13 amino acids. Germline lookup yields CDR1 ENHRY and CDR2 SYGVKD. V shed 6 bases and J shed 6 bases, with 14 bases lying between them.

The chain is built from TRBV9 and TRBJ2-2; 7 bases are shared with TRBD1. Germline values: CDR1 SGDLS, CDR2 YYNGEE. After removal of 4 bases from V and 4 bases from J, the junction contained 7 bases not matched to a gene. This CDR3 spans 15 amino acids. The CDR3 coding sequence is TGTGCCAGCAGCATTGAAACAGGGGCCACCGGGGAGCTGTTTTTT. Protein: CASSIETGATGELFF.

The gene calls are TRBV18 and TRBJ2-2, with D possibly being TRBD1 (5 bases). Trimming removed 8 bases at V and 6 bases at J, with 22 bases between. Germline CDR1 is KGHSH and CDR2 is LQKENI. CDR3 size: 16 residues. Here the CDR3 DNA reads TGTGCCAGCCCGACAGTGATGCCTAGATCCGCCGGGGAGCTGTTTTTT. Its protein product is CASPTVMPRSAGELFF.

This rearrangement joins TRBV9 to TRBJ2-5; 9 bases align to TRBD2. Trimming at V came to 0 bases and at J to 5 bases, leaving 5 bases not matched to a gene. The CDR3 is 15 amino acids. The germline V gene encodes CDR1 SGDLS and CDR2 YYNGEE. CDR3 DNA sequence: TGTGCCAGCAGCGTAGAGTCTAGCGGGAAGGAGACCCAGTACTTC. Amino acid sequence: CASSVESSGKETQYF.

The chain uses TRBV4-2 and TRBJ1-2, with 9 bases matching TRBD1. CDR3 length equals 12 residues. Germline V gene lookup returns CDR1 LGHNA and CDR2 YNFKEQ. J lost 10 bases, V lost 9 bases, and 9 bases had no gene match. CDR3 in amino acids: CASTASQGAYTF. The DNA of the CDR3 is TGTGCCAGTACAGCCTCACAGGGGGCCTACACCTTC.

CDR3 in DNA: TGCAGTGCACTAGCGGTCTACGAGCAGTACTTC. The encoded protein is CSALAVYEQYF. The chain has TRBV20-1 and TRBJ2-7, with TRBD2 matching over 8 bases. Germline V gene data show CDR1 as DFQATT and CDR2 as SNEGSKA (reference sequence). The CDR3 runs 11 residues. After removal of 6 bases from V and 3 bases from J, the junction contained 1 base not matched to a gene.